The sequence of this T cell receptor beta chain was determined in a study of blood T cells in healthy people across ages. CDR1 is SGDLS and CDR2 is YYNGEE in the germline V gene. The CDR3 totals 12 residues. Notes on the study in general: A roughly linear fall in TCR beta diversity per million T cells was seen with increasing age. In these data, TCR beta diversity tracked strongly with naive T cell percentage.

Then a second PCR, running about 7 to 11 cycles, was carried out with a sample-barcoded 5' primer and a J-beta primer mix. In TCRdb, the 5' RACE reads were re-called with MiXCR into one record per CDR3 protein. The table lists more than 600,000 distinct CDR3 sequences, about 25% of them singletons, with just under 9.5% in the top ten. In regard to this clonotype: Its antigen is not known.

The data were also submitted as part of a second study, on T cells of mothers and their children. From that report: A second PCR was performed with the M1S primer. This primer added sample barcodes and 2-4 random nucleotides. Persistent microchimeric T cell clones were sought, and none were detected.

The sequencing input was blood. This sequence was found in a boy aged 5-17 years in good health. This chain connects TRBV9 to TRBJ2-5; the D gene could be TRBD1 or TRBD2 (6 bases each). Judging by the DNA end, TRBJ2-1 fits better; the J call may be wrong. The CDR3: CASKGGSNEQFF. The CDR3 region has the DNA TGTGCCAGCAAAGGGGGGAGCAATGAGCAGTTCTTC.